The TCR beta chain described here comes from a study of Ad26.COV2.S vaccination and SARS-CoV-2 variants. Sample treatment: 19 received Ad26.COV2.S at low or high dose, single or two shots; a few received placebo; per-sample allocation not given. Vaccine and placebo recipients were sampled on day 63 after the first injection. Germline CDR1 is SGHKS and CDR2 is YYEKEE (reference sequence). The V and J ends lost 2 bases and 10 bases respectively, with 10 bases between them. The CDR3 runs 13 residues. Sequencing used immunoSEQ multiplex PCR; TCRdb keeps in-frame clones, though not all of them. Here the sample spans around 500,000 clones, 89% being singletons.

The TCR was taken from a person aged 18-65 years who received the Ad26.COV2.S COVID-19 vaccine or a placebo. The starting material was peripheral blood, obtained in a trial of Ad26.COV2.S vaccine versus placebo. The chain couples TRBV5-5 to TRBJ1-6; TRBD1 is a possible D gene (6 bases). The CDR3 DNA follows: TGTGCCAGCAGCTTCTCAGGGGACTCACCCCTCCACTTT. Translating gives CASSFSGDSPLHF. Together with reference TRBV5-5 and TRBJ1-6, the CDR3 gives the full variable domain: DAGVTQSPTHLIKTRGQQVTLRCSPISGHKSVSWYQQVLGQGPQFIFQYYEKEERGRGNFPDRFSARQFPNYSSELNVNALLLGDSALYLCASSFSGDSPLHFGNGTRLTVT.